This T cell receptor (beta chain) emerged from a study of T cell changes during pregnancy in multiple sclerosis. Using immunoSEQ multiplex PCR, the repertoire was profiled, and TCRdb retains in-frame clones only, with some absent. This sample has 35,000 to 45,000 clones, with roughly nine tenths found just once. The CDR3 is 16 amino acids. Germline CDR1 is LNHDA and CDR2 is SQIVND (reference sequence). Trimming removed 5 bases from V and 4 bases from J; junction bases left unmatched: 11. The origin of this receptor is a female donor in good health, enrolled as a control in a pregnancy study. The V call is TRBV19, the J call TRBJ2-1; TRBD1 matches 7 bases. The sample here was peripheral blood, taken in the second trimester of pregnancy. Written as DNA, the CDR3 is TGTGCCAGTAGTCTAACCCGGGACAGCCGATACAATGAGCAGTTCTTC. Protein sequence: CASSLTRDSRYNEQFF.